This T cell receptor (beta chain) was identified during a study of blood T cell repertoires in COVID-19. In the study overall: Samples came from the United States, Italy and Spain, spanning acute and convalescent COVID-19. PBMCs, B-cell-depleted T cells, or T cells provided the cDNA or gDNA that made up the material.

As processed by the authors: Amplifying reference gene primers gave estimates of nucleated cell counts. TCRdb keeps only in-frame clones here, not all; method: immunoSEQ multiplex PCR. V and J calls and clone size are those listed in that table; D and trimming were worked out from the DNA. The table lists tens of thousands of clones, 65% to 75% of them singletons. Germline V gene data show CDR1 as SGHRS and CDR2 as YFSETQ. CDR3 length: 14 amino acids. Trimming removed 2 bases from V and 6 bases from J; junction bases left unmatched: 8. The rearrangement joins TRBV5-1 to TRBJ2-7, with 7 bases identical to TRBD1. Specimen: peripheral blood. The sequence derives from a woman over 75 with acute or convalescent COVID-19. CDR3 loop: CASSFGTAPPEQYF. The CDR3 coding sequence is TGCGCCAGCAGCTTCGGGACAGCACCGCCCGAGCAGTACTTC. The full variable domain, completed using reference TRBV5-1 and TRBJ2-7, is KAGVTQTPRYLIKTRGQQVTLSCSPISGHRSVSWYQQTPGQGLQFLFEYFSETQRNKGNFPGRFSGRQFSNSRSEMNVSTLELGDSALYLCASSFGTAPPEQYFGPGTRLTVT.